The rows below give T cell receptor beta chains drawn from one sample of a study of blood T cell repertoires in COVID-19. Sequenced by immunoSEQ multiplex PCR; TCRdb stores in-frame clones only, minus some. The sample holds roughly 230,000 clones; approximately 83% are singletons and the top ten take around 5.5%. The sequenced sample was peripheral blood. These receptors were collected from a human donor in a cohort sampled during active COVID-19. Each CDR3 is given with its conserved first and last residue. A D gene is named only where the DNA matches it firmly. Not all rows give a size; the values are once, few, many and, for expanded clones, a class.

j_call d_call v_call clone_size cdr3_aa cdr3_nt
TRBJ2-5 TRBD2 TRBV7-2 NA CASSLAPGGRETQYF TGTGCCAGCAGCTTGGCCCCGGGGGGGCGCGAGACCCAGTACTTC
TRBJ1-4 NA TRBV18 NA CASSPILNEKLFF TGTGCCAGCTCACCCATTTTGAATGAAAAACTGTTTTTT
TRBJ2-7 NA TRBV6-5 NA CASSYSTTAGYEQYF TGTGCCAGCAGTTACTCCACTACCGCGGGATACGAGCAGTACTTC
TRBJ1-2 TRBD1 TRBV6-1 NA CASSEDRGPYGYTF TGTGCCAGCAGTGAAGACAGGGGTCCATATGGCTACACCTTC
TRBJ2-7 TRBD1 TRBV11-3 NA CASSATGDSYEQYF TGTGCCAGCAGCGCGACAGGGGATTCCTACGAGCAGTACTTC
TRBJ1-2 NA TRBV12-3/TRBV12-4 few CASSFGRNYGYTF TGTGCCAGCAGTTTTGGGCGTAACTATGGCTACACCTTC
TRBJ1-4 NA TRBV5-4 NA CASSLDFNEKLFF TGTGCCAGCAGCTTGGACTTTAATGAAAAACTGTTTTTT
TRBJ2-7 NA TRBV27 NA CASSFQQGYEQYF TGTGCCAGCAGTTTCCAACAGGGATACGAGCAGTACTTC
TRBJ1-2 NA TRBV5-5 NA CASRPGQTNYGYTF TGTGCCAGCAGACCTGGACAGACTAACTATGGCTACACCTTC
TRBJ2-7 TRBD1 TRBV7-3 once CASSSGTGDYEQYF TGTGCCAGCAGCTCCGGGACAGGCGACTACGAGCAGTACTTC
TRBJ1-6 NA TRBV5-4 NA CASRYGDYNSPLHF TGTGCCAGCAGGTACGGAGACTATAATTCACCCCTCCACTTT
TRBJ2-7 TRBD1 TRBV7-3 NA CASSLGQGASFEQYF TGTGCCAGCAGCTTAGGACAGGGAGCCTCTTTCGAGCAGTACTTC
TRBJ2-5 TRBD2 TRBV7-2 NA CASSLGGAGGAGSQYF TGTGCCAGCAGCTTAGGTGGTGCGGGGGGGGCCGGTTCCCAGTACTTC
TRBJ1-2 TRBD1 TRBV24-1 NA CATSDPGTGVYGYTF TGTGCCACCAGTGACCCCGGGACAGGCGTCTATGGCTACACCTTC
TRBJ2-3 NA TRBV15 NA CATSRRDFTDTQYF TGTGCCACCAGCAGAAGGGACTTCACAGATACGCAGTATTTT
TRBJ2-7 TRBD2 TRBV10-1 NA CASSDSGGASYEQYF TGCGCCAGCAGTGACAGCGGGGGGGCCTCCTACGAGCAGTACTTC
TRBJ1-1 NA TRBV19 NA CASSKQENTEAFF TGTGCCAGTAGTAAGCAGGAAAACACTGAAGCTTTCTTT
TRBJ2-2 NA TRBV24-1 NA CATKEPWDLNTGELFF TGTGCCACCAAAGAGCCCTGGGACTTAAACACCGGGGAGCTGTTTTTT
TRBJ1-2 NA TRBV6-1 once CASSEERVNLYGYTF TGTGCCAGCAGTGAAGAGCGGGTCAATCTCTATGGCTACACCTTC
TRBJ1-1 NA TRBV11-2 once CASGLVVNTEAFF TGTGCCAGCGGCCTCGTGGTGAACACTGAAGCTTTCTTT
TRBJ1-4 NA TRBV19 NA CASSPLEGSNEKLFF TGTGCCAGTAGTCCCCTGGAGGGGAGTAATGAAAAACTGTTTTTT
TRBJ1-5 NA TRBV3-1/TRBV3-2 many CASSQNPAGIQPQHF TGTGCCAGCAGCCAAAATCCGGCGGGTATTCAGCCCCAGCATTTT
TRBJ2-2 TRBD2 TRBV4-2 NA CASSQDVATSGVPGELFF TGTGCCAGCAGCCAAGATGTGGCGACTAGCGGAGTCCCCGGGGAGCTGTTTTTT
TRBJ2-3 TRBD2 TRBV9 NA CASSPDRVWGSGRAEDTQYF TGTGCCAGCAGCCCAGACAGGGTTTGGGGCAGCGGGAGGGCCGAAGATACGCAGTATTTT
TRBJ1-4 NA TRBV18 NA CASSPGGINEKLFF TGTGCCAGCTCACCAGGGGGGATAAATGAAAAACTGTTTTTT
TRBJ1-2 NA TRBV7-2 NA CASSPRWQGYYGYTF TGTGCCAGCAGCCCCCGGTGGCAGGGGTACTATGGCTACACCTTC
TRBJ1-1 NA TRBV19 NA CASSIETPGVLFSTEAFF TGTGCCAGTAGTATCGAAACCCCGGGTGTTTTATTCAGCACTGAAGCTTTCTTT
TRBJ1-1 NA TRBV27 NA CASSLQGSMTEAFF TGTGCCAGCAGTTTGCAGGGTAGCATGACTGAAGCTTTCTTT
TRBJ1-6 NA TRBV5-1 NA CASSPQSSYNSPLHF TGCGCCAGCAGCCCACAGAGCTCCTATAATTCACCCCTCCACTTT